One and the same sample provided the 26 T cell receptor beta chains below, sequenced in a study of T-cell memory formation after mild COVID-19. TCRdb fed the 5' RACE reads into MiXCR, producing one record per CDR3 protein. This sample has just under 350,000 distinct CDR3 sequences, with roughly 13% found just once. Sequenced sample: PBMCs or a T cell subset sorted from them (not recorded which). The receptors shown here come from a man aged 18-30 years who had mild COVID-19 (a few samples of this study predate the infection). Cell type and time point are not known.

This clonotype came up a few times. The rearrangement links TRBV28 to TRBJ2-5; D is possibly TRBD1 (6 bases). Germline assignment: CDR1 MDHEN and CDR2 SYDVKM. The CDR3 covers 16 residues. Deletions cut 5 bases from V and 7 bases from J, with 23 bases between. CDR3 sequence (DNA): TGTGCCAGCAGTCCATCCCCCGGGACAAGCGTGAGGACCCAGTACTTC. It codes for CASSPSPGTSVRTQYF.

This clonotype was found a few times. The chain uses TRBV4-2 and TRBJ2-7; no firm D call. There are 15 residues in the CDR3. V was shortened by 1 base and J by 0 bases, with 10 bases between the two germline ends. The germline gives CDR1 LGHNA, CDR2 YNFKEQ. The CDR3 loop is CASSQVGQASYEQYV. The CDR3 nucleotides are TGTGCCAGCAGCCAAGTAGGGCAGGCCTCCTACGAGCAGTACGTC.

The gene calls are TRBV7-6 and TRBJ1-6, with a tentative D call TRBD1 (5 bases). The germline V and J ends were trimmed by 3 bases and 9 bases, with 9 bases remaining between them. The CDR3 has 13 amino acids. CDR1 SGHVS and CDR2 FNYEAQ come from the germline V gene. Here the CDR3 reads CASSFAGTSPLHF. CDR3 nucleotides: TGTGCCAGCAGCTTTGCGGGGACTTCACCCCTCCACTTT.

This clonotype was counted between two and nine times. The chain links TRBV3-1 to TRBJ1-2, with D possibly TRBD1 on 5 matching bases. Germline V gene sequence: CDR1 LGHDT, CDR2 YNNKEL (reference sequence). CDR3 length: 15 amino acids. The V end lost 4 bases, the J end lost 1 base, and 13 bases lay between the germline ends. CDR3 DNA: TGTGCCAGCAGCCCGACCGGGACTATTAACTATGGCTACACCTTC. Its translation: CASSPTGTINYGYTF.

This chain connects TRBV12-3 or TRBV12-4 to TRBJ1-5; unclear D gene. The CDR3 contains 14 residues. Trimming removed 3 bases from V and 3 bases from J, with 9 bases in between. CDR3 nucleotide sequence: TGTGCCAGCAGTTTTTCGGGTGACAATCAGCCCCAGCATTTT. Translating gives CASSFSGDNQPQHF.

The genes are TRBV12-3 or TRBV12-4 and TRBJ2-5; possible D gene TRBD2, 6 bases. Trimming removed 5 bases at V and 2 bases at J, with 12 bases between. This CDR3 comprises 14 residues. The CDR3 bases are TGTGCCAGCAGTCCCGGGGGAATGCAAGAGACCCAGTACTTC. This encodes CASSPGGMQETQYF.

This clonotype was recorded at least ten times. The rearrangement joins TRBV5-1 to TRBJ2-3; D not resolved. This CDR3 is built from 16 residues. V shed 4 bases and J shed 2 bases, with 17 bases lying between them. Germline V gene sequence: CDR1 SGHRS, CDR2 YFSETQ. The CDR3 is CASSTDPQTYTDTQYF. CDR3 coding DNA: TGCGCCAGCAGCACAGACCCCCAGACCTACACAGATACGCAGTATTTT. The full variable domain, its missing parts supplied by reference TRBV5-1 and TRBJ2-3, is KAGVTQTPRYLIKTRGQQVTLSCSPISGHRSVSWYQQTPGQGLQFLFEYFSETQRNKGNFPGRFSGRQFSNSRSEMNVSTLELGDSALYLCASSTDPQTYTDTQYFGPGTRLTVL.

In its sample, this clonotype was seen many times. This sequence joins TRBV20-1 and TRBJ1-6, with D perhaps matching TRBD1 (6 bases). Germline V gene sequence: CDR1 DFQATT, CDR2 SNEGSKA (reference sequence). The length of the CDR3 is 18 residues. Trimming shortened V by 1 base and J by 8 bases, and 24 bases separated the two germline ends. Here the CDR3 reads CSARGGDNGWTMDSPLHF. The DNA for the CDR3 is TGCAGTGCTAGAGGAGGGGACAACGGGTGGACCATGGATTCACCCCTCCACTTT.

J is TRBJ2-7 and V is TRBV6-6; possible D gene TRBD1, 6 bases. V was cut by 0 bases and J by 1 base, with 10 bases left in between. The CDR3 spans 15 residues. The germline V gene encodes CDR1 MNHNY and CDR2 SVGAGI (reference sequence). The DNA for the CDR3 is TGTGCCAGCAGTTACTCGGAGAGGGGGTCCTACGAGCAGTACTTC. Its protein is CASSYSERGSYEQYF.

This clonotype was seen at least ten times. The J gene is TRBJ2-7, the V gene TRBV4-3; TRBD2 is a possible D gene (5 bases). Trimming left V 0 bases short and J 2 bases short, with 11 bases between. The germline CDR1 and CDR2 sequences are LGHNA and YSLEER. The CDR3 extends over 15 amino acids. The CDR3 DNA is TGCGCCAGCAGCCAAGATTGGCTAGCCGCCTACGAGCAGTACTTC. It encodes CASSQDWLAAYEQYF.

This clonotype turned up a few times. The chain carries TRBV9 and TRBJ1-2; D is uncertain. CDR3 length equals 15 residues. Trimming took off 4 bases at V and 8 bases at J, with 21 bases between the two ends. Germline V gives CDR1 SGDLS, CDR2 YYNGEE. CDR3 region: CASSLNRELGWGYTF. The CDR3 bases are TGTGCCAGCAGCTTAAACCGGGAGCTGGGGTGGGGCTACACCTTC.

Here the CDR3 reads CASSRDILSEAFF. The CDR3 DNA sequence: TGTGCCAGCAGTAGGGACATACTCTCCGAAGCTTTCTTT. The gene calls are TRBV6-6 and TRBJ1-1, with a tentative D call TRBD1 (6 bases). V lost 5 bases and J lost 8, with 15 bases in between. CDR3 length: 13 amino acids. Germline V gene sequence: CDR1 MNHNY, CDR2 SVGAGI (reference sequence).

The rearrangement uses TRBV7-9 and TRBJ1-4; D ambiguous. The germline V and J ends were trimmed by 5 bases and 7 bases, with 14 bases remaining between them. The CDR3 has 14 residues. From germline, CDR1 is SEHNR and CDR2 FQNEAQ (reference sequence). This CDR3 reads CASSPPPAGEKLFF. The CDR3 DNA sequence: TGTGCCAGCAGCCCCCCCCCCGCGGGTGAAAAACTGTTTTTT.

The table lists this clonotype with a few counts. The gene calls are TRBV5-1 and TRBJ1-3; D is ambiguous. V gave up 4 bases and J gave up 0 bases, with 14 bases separating them. The CDR3 contains 16 residues. Germline CDR1 reads SGHRS; CDR2 reads YFSETQ. Written as DNA, the CDR3 is TGCGCCAGCAGCCCCGGACGGACCTACTCTGGAAACACCATATATTTT. Residues: CASSPGRTYSGNTIYF.

This clonotype was seen a few times. This rearrangement joins TRBV14 to TRBJ1-6, with D possibly TRBD1 on 5 matching bases. From germline, CDR1 is SGHDN and CDR2 FVKESK. The germline V and J ends were trimmed by 4 bases and 5 bases, with 12 bases remaining between them. This CDR3 has 15 amino acids. DNA of the CDR3: TGTGCCAGCAGCCTGTTCCAGGGAAATAATTCACCCCTCCACTTT. It yields the protein CASSLFQGNNSPLHF.

This clonotype was observed a handful of times. J is TRBJ2-5 and V is TRBV6-1; 8 bases map to TRBD1. From germline, CDR1 is MNHNS and CDR2 SASEGT. There are 15 residues in the CDR3. V shed 4 bases and J 1 base; nucleotides not matched to a gene: 5. The CDR3 sequence is CASSAYTGGQETQYF. The CDR3 nucleotides read TGTGCCAGCAGTGCTTACACAGGGGGCCAAGAGACCCAGTACTTC.

This clonotype was seen more than once but under ten times. This chain joins TRBV29-1 and TRBJ2-7; TRBD2 matches at 8 bases. Germline lookup yields CDR1 SQVTM and CDR2 ANQGSEA. V dropped 8 bases and J dropped 0; count of bases not matched to a gene: 9. This CDR3 is 14 amino acids long. The CDR3 here is CSFYGRGGSYEQYF. In nucleotides, the CDR3 is TGCAGCTTTTACGGCCGGGGGGGCTCCTACGAGCAGTACTTC.

This clonotype was found a few times. The chain couples TRBV20-1 to TRBJ1-5; unclear D gene. Germline values: CDR1 DFQATT, CDR2 SNEGSKA (reference sequence). V lost 2 bases and J lost 4, with 6 bases in between. CDR3 size: 12 residues. The CDR3 here is CSARLGNQPQHF. CDR3 coding DNA: TGCAGTGCTAGACTGGGGAATCAGCCCCAGCATTTT.

There are many counts of this clonotype. The CDR3 DNA reads TGCGCCAGCAGCATCCAAGAGACCCAGTACTTC. Protein product: CASSIQETQYF. V and J are TRBV5-1 and TRBJ2-5; D not resolved. The CDR3 is made up of 11 amino acids. V was trimmed by 4 bases and J by 1 base, leaving 2 bases between them. The germline gives CDR1 SGHRS, CDR2 YFSETQ.

A single count supports this clonotype. V gene TRBV24-1 combines with J gene TRBJ2-2; D might be TRBD2 (6 bases). CDR1 is KGHDR and CDR2 is SFDVKD in the germline V gene. With 1 base removed from V and 4 bases from J, the gap between germline ends came to 12 bases. The CDR3 has 16 amino acids. The CDR3 reads CATSDFPGLTTGELFF. In nucleotides, the CDR3 is TGTGCCACCAGTGATTTTCCCGGACTAACCACCGGGGAGCTGTTTTTT.

The chain joins TRBV7-6 to TRBJ1-1; no clear D gene. The CDR3 loop spans 13 amino acids. The V and J ends lost 5 bases and 7 bases respectively, with 14 bases between them. Germline V gives CDR1 SGHVS, CDR2 FNYEAQ. The CDR3: CASSLAGRSEAFF. The CDR3 nucleotides read TGTGCCAGCAGCCTGGCTGGACGGAGTGAAGCTTTCTTT.

This chain uses TRBV30 with TRBJ1-4, with 7 bases fitting TRBD1. The germline V gene has CDR1 GTSNPN and CDR2 SVGIG (reference sequence). The CDR3 has 16 residues. The junction had 7 bases not matched to a gene; V was cut back by 3 bases and J by 0 bases. The CDR3 nucleotides read TGTGCCTGGAGGGAGGGGGCGCGAGCAACTAATGAAAAACTGTTTTTT. It is translated as CAWREGARATNEKLFF.

This clonotype was detected only a few times. The chain has TRBV12-3 or TRBV12-4 and TRBJ1-1, with D possibly being TRBD1 (5 bases). The V end lost 1 base, the J end lost 1 base, and 7 bases lay between the germline ends. The CDR3 is made up of 14 amino acids. Here the CDR3 DNA reads TGTGCCAGCAGTTTAGTGGGGCCGAACACTGAAGCTTTCTTT. It translates to CASSLVGPNTEAFF.

This clonotype was seen many times. For the CDR3, the DNA is TGTGCCAGCAGCAGAGTGGGGGGCCTGGGGACCCAGTACTTC. Translation gives CASSRVGGLGTQYF. The gene calls are TRBV7-2 and TRBJ2-5; either TRBD1 or TRBD2 may supply D (6 bases each). Germline CDR1 SGHTA, CDR2 FQGNSA. CDR3 length: 14 residues. The V gene lost 5 bases and the J gene lost 7 bases, with 17 bases spanning the gap.

This clonotype was found once. This chain connects TRBV4-3 to TRBJ2-3; 8 nucleotides line up with TRBD2. Losses at the gene ends were 5 bases for V and 6 bases for J; bases not matched to a gene: 7. The germline gives CDR1 LGHNA, CDR2 YSLEER. The CDR3 extends over 14 amino acids. The CDR3 nucleotides read TGCGCCAGCAGCTTTAGCGGGACCCTGGATACGCAGTATTTT. Translated, it gives CASSFSGTLDTQYF.

This chain joins TRBV7-9 and TRBJ2-7, with TRBD2 identical over 11 bases. The CDR3 is made up of 17 amino acids. V shed 5 bases, J shed 4 bases, and the junction held 13 bases outside the gene matches. Germline assignment: CDR1 SEHNR and CDR2 FQNEAQ (reference sequence). The CDR3 protein is CASSAGLAGRTSYEQYV. In DNA, the CDR3 is TGTGCCAGCAGCGCCGGACTAGCGGGTCGAACTAGTTACGAGCAGTACGTC.